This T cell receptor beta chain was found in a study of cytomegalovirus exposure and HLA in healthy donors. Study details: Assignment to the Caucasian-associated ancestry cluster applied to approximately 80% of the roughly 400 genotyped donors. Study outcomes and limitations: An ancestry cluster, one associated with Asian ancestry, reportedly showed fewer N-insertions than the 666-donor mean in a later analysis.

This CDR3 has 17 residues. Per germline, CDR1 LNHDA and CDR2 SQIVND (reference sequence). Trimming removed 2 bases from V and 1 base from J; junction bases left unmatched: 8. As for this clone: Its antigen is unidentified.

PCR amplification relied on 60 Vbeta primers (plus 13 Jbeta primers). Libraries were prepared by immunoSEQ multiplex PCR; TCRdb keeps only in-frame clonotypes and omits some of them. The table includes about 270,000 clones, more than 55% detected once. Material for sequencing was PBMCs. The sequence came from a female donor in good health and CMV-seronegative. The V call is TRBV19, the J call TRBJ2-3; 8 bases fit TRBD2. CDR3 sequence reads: CASSILAGLGGTDTQYF. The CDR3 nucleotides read TGTGCCAGTAGTATATTAGCGGGGTTAGGGGGCACAGATACGCAGTATTTT. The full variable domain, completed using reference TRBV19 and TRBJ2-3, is DGGITQSPKYLFRKEGQNVTLSCEQNLNHDAMYWYRQDPGQGLRLIYYSQIVNDFQKGDIAEGYSVSREKKESFPLTVTSAQKNPTAFYLCASSILAGLGGTDTQYFGPGTRLTVL.